This T cell receptor (beta chain) was sequenced for a study of shared T cell receptors in the human thymus. The CDR3 covers 12 residues. CDR1 MDHEN and CDR2 SYDVKM come from the germline V gene. V was cut by 11 bases and J by 3 bases, with 11 bases left in between. Assay used: immunoSEQ multiplex PCR; TCRdb lists only in-frame clones, some missing. The sample includes hundreds of thousands of clones, 88% of them seen just once. These data are also associated with another study on human thymus T cells.

The rearrangement uses TRBV28 and TRBJ2-1; maybe TRBD2 (6 bases). The sample comprised thymocytes. The sequence came from a boy in the first two years of life with a congenital heart defect. The CDR3 DNA reads as TGTGCCGGGGGACTCAACTACAATGAGCAGTTCTTC. This gives the protein CAGGLNYNEQFF.